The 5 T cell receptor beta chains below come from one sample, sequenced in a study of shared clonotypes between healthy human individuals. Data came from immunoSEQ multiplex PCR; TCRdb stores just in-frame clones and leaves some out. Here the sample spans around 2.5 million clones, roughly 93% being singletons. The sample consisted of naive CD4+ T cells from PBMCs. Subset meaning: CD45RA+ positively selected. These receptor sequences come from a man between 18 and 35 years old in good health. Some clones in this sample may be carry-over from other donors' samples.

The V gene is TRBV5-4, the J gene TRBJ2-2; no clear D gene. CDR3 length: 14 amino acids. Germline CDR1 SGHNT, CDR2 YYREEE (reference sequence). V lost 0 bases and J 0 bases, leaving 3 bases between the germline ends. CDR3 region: CASSLGSNTGELFF. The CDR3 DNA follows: TGTGCCAGCAGCTTGGGGTCGAACACCGGGGAGCTGTTTTTT.

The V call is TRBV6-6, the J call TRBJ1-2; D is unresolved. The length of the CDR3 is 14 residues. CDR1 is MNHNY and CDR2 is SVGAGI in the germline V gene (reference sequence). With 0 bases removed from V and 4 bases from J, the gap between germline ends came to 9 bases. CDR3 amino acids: CASSYSREGYGYTF. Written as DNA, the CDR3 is TGTGCCAGCAGTTACTCGAGGGAAGGCTATGGCTACACCTTC.

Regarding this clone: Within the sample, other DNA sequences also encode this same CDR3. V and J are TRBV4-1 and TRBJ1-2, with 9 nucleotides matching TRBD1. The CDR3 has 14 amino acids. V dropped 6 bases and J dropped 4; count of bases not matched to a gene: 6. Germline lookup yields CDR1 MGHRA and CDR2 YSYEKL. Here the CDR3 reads CASSRQGEGYGYTF. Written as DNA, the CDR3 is TGCGCCAGCAGTAGACAGGGGGAGGGCTATGGCTACACCTTC.

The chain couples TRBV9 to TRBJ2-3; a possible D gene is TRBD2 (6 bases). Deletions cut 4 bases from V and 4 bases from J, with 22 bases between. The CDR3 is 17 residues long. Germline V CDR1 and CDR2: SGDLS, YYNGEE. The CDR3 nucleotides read TGTGCCAGCAGCCCGAGAGGGGACTCGCTCCCGGCAGATACGCAGTATTTT. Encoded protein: CASSPRGDSLPADTQYF.

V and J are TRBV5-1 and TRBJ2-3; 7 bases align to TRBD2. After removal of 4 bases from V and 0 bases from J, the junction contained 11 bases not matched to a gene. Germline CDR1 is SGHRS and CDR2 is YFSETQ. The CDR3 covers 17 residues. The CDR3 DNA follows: TGCGCCAGCAGCCTGGGAAGAACTAGCGACAGCACAGATACGCAGTATTTT. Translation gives CASSLGRTSDSTDTQYF.